One and the same sample provided the 11 T cell receptor beta chains below, sequenced in a study of cytomegalovirus exposure and HLA in healthy donors. Both 60 Vbeta primers and 13 Jbeta primers went into the PCR. Clones were read by immunoSEQ multiplex PCR, and TCRdb kept only the in-frame ones, dropping some. The sample shows around 210,000 clones, approximately 78% of them seen only once. The sequenced sample was PBMCs. These TCRs come from a boy younger than 18 in good health and CMV-seronegative.

The DNA for the CDR3 is TGTGCCAGCAGCTTACCACTAGCCGCTGTCACCGGGGAGCTGTTTTTT. Translating gives CASSLPLAAVTGELFF. This chain uses TRBV7-2 with TRBJ2-2, with TRBD2 as a possible D gene (6 bases). The CDR3 is made up of 16 amino acids. Germline V gene lookup returns CDR1 SGHTA and CDR2 FQGNSA. V lost 2 bases to trimming and J lost 4 bases, with 14 bases between them.

The chain has TRBV28 and TRBJ2-1; 8 bases are shared with TRBD1. CDR1 is MDHEN and CDR2 is SYDVKM in the germline V gene. The V gene end was trimmed by 5 bases and the J gene end by 9 bases; junction bases not matched to a gene: 15. CDR3 length: 16 residues. The DNA of the CDR3 is TGTGCCAGCAGTCAATACGGGACAGGCAAGTACGGTGAGCAGTTCTTC. As protein: CASSQYGTGKYGEQFF.

The chain has TRBV28 and TRBJ1-2; D unclear. CDR3 length: 17 amino acids. Looked up from germline, CDR1 is MDHEN and CDR2 is SYDVKM. V dropped 2 bases and J dropped 0 bases, with 16 bases sitting between them. CDR3 coding DNA: TGTGCCAGCAGTTTAGGCTTCGGGGTAAGGCCTAACTATGGCTACACCTTC. Amino acid sequence: CASSLGFGVRPNYGYTF.

The J gene is TRBJ2-1, the V gene TRBV4-1; TRBD2 matches 8 bases. The CDR3 has 16 residues. Per the germline V gene, CDR1 is MGHRA and CDR2 is YSYEKL. Trimming took 0 bases from V and 8 from J; bases not matched to a gene: 9. The CDR3 DNA follows: TGCGCCAGCAGCCAAGAGGAGTCGGGGGGGGTAGATGAGCAGTTCTTC. Its translation: CASSQEESGGVDEQFF.

The chain couples TRBV5-1 to TRBJ2-3, with 9 bases identical to TRBD1. The V gene end was trimmed by 4 bases and the J gene end by 14 bases; junction bases not matched to a gene: 17. CDR3 length equals 15 residues. Germline CDR1 and CDR2: SGHRS and YFSETQ. Written as DNA, the CDR3 is TGCGCCAGCAGCCAAGGGACAGGGCTTTACTCCTTTCCGTATTTT. Translating it yields CASSQGTGLYSFPYF.

CDR3 sequence reads: CASSLGQYYEQYF. In DNA, the CDR3 is TGTGCCAGCAGCTTAGGTCAGTACTACGAGCAGTACTTC. The chain is built from TRBV7-9 and TRBJ2-7; D ambiguous. V lost 1 base, J lost 3 bases, and 7 bases lay in between. CDR3 length equals 13 residues. Germline assignment: CDR1 SEHNR and CDR2 FQNEAQ (reference sequence).

V usage is TRBV10-1 and J usage is TRBJ1-1; TRBD1 agrees at 9 bases. The junction had 6 bases not matched to a gene; V was cut back by 5 bases and J by 5 bases. The CDR3 loop spans 14 amino acids. From germline, CDR1 is WNHNN and CDR2 SYGVQD (reference sequence). The CDR3 nucleotides read TGCGCCAGCAGTCCACAGGGGGCTGGTACTGAAGCTTTCTTT. It yields the protein CASSPQGAGTEAFF.

Concerning this clone itself: The junction departs from the called germline gene at one end, perhaps through a read error. The chain couples TRBV4-2 to TRBJ2-1; D remains unclear. This CDR3 spans 16 amino acids. CDR1 is LGHNA, CDR2 YNFKEQ, per germline. The CDR3 region has the DNA TGTGCCAGCAGCCAAGATCGAGCTAGTGGCTACGATGAGCAGTTCTTC. Its translation is CASSQDRASGYDEQFF.

V usage is TRBV6-6 and J usage is TRBJ1-2; D possibly corresponds to TRBD1 (6 bases). Germline V lookup: CDR1 MNHNY, CDR2 SVGAGI (reference sequence). The V and J ends lost 4 bases and 8 bases respectively, with 14 bases between them. The CDR3 extends over 13 amino acids. CDR3 in amino acids: CASSLQGSRGYTF. In DNA form, the CDR3 reads TGTGCCAGCAGTTTACAGGGATCCCGCGGCTACACCTTC.

CDR3 sequence: CASSIALSRVFKAAEAFF. The CDR3 DNA follows: TGTGCCAGTAGTATAGCCCTGAGCCGGGTGTTTAAGGCGGCTGAAGCTTTCTTT. The chain uses TRBV19 and TRBJ1-1; D ambiguous. The V end was cut by 1 base, the J end by 6 bases, with 24 bases between. The CDR3 is 18 amino acids. Germline loops: CDR1 LNHDA, CDR2 SQIVND (reference sequence).

Regarding this clone: No conserved phenylalanine or tryptophan ends this CDR3, so it is likely a read error. The J gene is TRBJ1-1, the V gene TRBV10-1; 7 bases line up with TRBD1. Trimming cost V 6 bases and J 3 bases; bases outside gene matches: 7. Germline values: CDR1 WNHNN, CDR2 SYGVQD (reference sequence). The CDR3 is 14 residues long. CDR3 DNA: TGCGCCAGCAGCGAGACAGGGTTATACACTGAAGCTTTCCTT. Its protein is CASSETGLYTEAFL.